These 4 T cell receptor beta chains came from one sample sequenced in a study of blood T cell repertoires in COVID-19. Libraries were prepared by immunoSEQ multiplex PCR; TCRdb keeps only in-frame clonotypes and omits some of them. The sample comprises 130,000 to 150,000 clones, about 84% of which are singletons, and 10% to 15% rests with the top ten. The sequenced sample consisted of peripheral blood. Receptors originate from a man in his 60s with active or convalescent COVID-19.

The V call is TRBV11-2, the J call TRBJ2-3; possible D gene TRBD2, 6 bases. The germline V and J ends were trimmed by 4 bases and 1 base, with 15 bases remaining between them. There are 16 residues in the CDR3. Germline-derived CDR1 and CDR2 are SGHAT and FQNNGV. The CDR3 sequence: CASSSARGWGTDTQYF. Written as DNA, the CDR3 is TGTGCCAGCAGCTCGGCCCGGGGGTGGGGCACAGATACGCAGTATTTT.

This chain links TRBV24-1 with TRBJ2-2; 8 positions agree with TRBD1. Germline-derived CDR1 and CDR2 are KGHDR and SFDVKD. The CDR3 is 13 residues long. J was trimmed by 7 bases and V by 7 bases; bases with no gene match: 4. Here the CDR3 DNA reads TGTGCCACCAGATCGACAGGGGACGGGGAGCTGTTTTTT. Translated: CATRSTGDGELFF.

The genes are TRBV7-2 and TRBJ2-3, with TRBD2 matching over 8 bases. The germline CDR1 and CDR2 sequences are SGHTA and FQGNSA. The CDR3 is made up of 15 amino acids. J lost 2 bases, V lost 5 bases, and 6 bases had no gene match. This CDR3 reads CASSPTSALTDTQYF. CDR3 bases: TGTGCCAGCAGCCCGACTAGCGCCCTCACAGATACGCAGTATTTT.

This clone was found a few times. V and J are TRBV6-5 and TRBJ2-7; D is undetermined. V dropped 2 bases and J dropped 5 bases, with 4 bases sitting between them. Germline CDR1 MNHEY, CDR2 SVGAGI. This CDR3 comprises 11 residues. Here the CDR3 reads CASSYLHEQYF. The CDR3, as DNA: TGTGCCAGCAGTTACCTCCACGAGCAGTACTTC.